These 13 T cell receptor beta chains came from one sample sequenced in a study of early T cells in non-severe SARS-CoV-2 infection. Using its own MiXCR run on the 5' RACE reads, TCRdb lists one record per CDR3 protein. The table includes roughly 63,000 distinct CDR3 sequences, approximately 12% detected once. The specimen comprised whole blood, sampled at baseline. The receptors derive from an adult who was a healthcare worker with PCR-confirmed SARS-CoV-2 infection or an uninfected control (not recorded which). The donor label of this sample is uncertain.

In its sample, this clonotype was seen a few times. The chain couples TRBV12-3 or TRBV12-4 to TRBJ1-3; D uncertain. The germline V and J ends were trimmed by 4 bases and 2 bases, with 6 bases remaining between them. This CDR3 comprises 13 residues. CDR3 region: CASSSGPGNTIYF. The DNA of the CDR3 is TGTGCCAGCAGTTCAGGACCTGGAAACACCATATATTTT.

The gene calls are TRBV18 and TRBJ2-7, with D possibly being TRBD1 (6 bases). The CDR3 runs to 13 residues. Germline V gene sequence: CDR1 KGHSH, CDR2 LQKENI. V was clipped by 6 bases and J by 5 bases, with 14 bases between them. The CDR3 DNA sequence: TGTGCCAGCTCGTACTTCGAGGGGGACGAGCAGTACGTC. Residues: CASSYFEGDEQYV.

This rearrangement joins TRBV20-1 to TRBJ2-3; maybe TRBD1 (6 bases). V lost 6 bases and J lost 4, with 14 bases in between. Germline V gene lookup returns CDR1 DFQATT and CDR2 SNEGSKA (reference sequence). CDR3 length: 13 residues. CDR3 residues: CSATGSYADTQYF. As DNA, the CDR3 is TGCAGTGCAACAGGGAGCTACGCAGATACGCAGTATTTT.

This clonotype was seen more than once but under ten times. This chain links TRBV7-2 with TRBJ2-3; TRBD2 matches at 8 bases. The germline CDR1 and CDR2 sequences are SGHTA and FQGNSA. J lost 6 bases, V lost 5 bases, and 13 bases had no gene match. The CDR3 totals 16 residues. CDR3: CASSPRGTRVPDTQYF. As DNA, the CDR3 is TGTGCCAGCAGCCCACGTGGGACTAGAGTCCCCGATACGCAGTATTTT. The full variable domain, with the rest looked up from reference TRBV7-2 and TRBJ2-3, is GAGVSQSPSNKVTEKGKDVELRCDPISGHTALYWYRQSLGQGLEFLIYFQGNSAPDKSGLPSDRFSAERTGGSVSTLTIQRTQQEDSAVYLCASSPRGTRVPDTQYFGPGTRLTVL.

The sample holds a few counts of this clonotype. V is TRBV30 and J is TRBJ1-1; weak D call: TRBD1 (5 bases). The CDR3 has 16 residues. V lost 8 bases, J lost 1 base, and 23 bases lay in between. The germline gives CDR1 GTSNPN, CDR2 SVGIG (reference sequence). The CDR3 coding sequence is TGTGCCGGCCCGGCAGGGATCGTTAAGGAGAACACTGAAGCTTTCTTT. Translated, it gives CAGPAGIVKENTEAFF.

Of note for this clonotype: A read error is possible here, since a much larger clone lies one base away. The chain carries TRBV12-3 or TRBV12-4 and TRBJ2-3; D not certain. The CDR3 has 11 amino acids. V lost 6 bases to trimming and J lost 2 bases, with 3 bases between them. CDR3 sequence reads: CASRATDTQYF. DNA of the CDR3: TGTGCCAGCAGGGCCACAGATACGCAGTATTTT.

In its sample, this clonotype was seen a few times. This chain joins TRBV15 and TRBJ2-3; 7 nucleotides match TRBD2. The junction had 9 bases not matched to a gene; V was cut back by 5 bases and J by 7 bases. This CDR3 region has 14 residues. Germline V gives CDR1 LNHNV, CDR2 YYDKDF (reference sequence). The CDR3 nucleotides read TGTGCCACCAGCTCGCCGGGGGGAAGAAATACGCAGTATTTT. Translating it yields CATSSPGGRNTQYF.

This clonotype was seen ten or more times. The rearrangement uses TRBV4-1 and TRBJ1-5; D unresolved. CDR1 is MGHRA and CDR2 is YSYEKL in the germline V gene. The V and J ends lost 1 base and 4 bases respectively, with 5 bases between them. CDR3 length: 13 residues. The CDR3 bases are TGCGCCAGCAGCCAAGCAGTGAATCAGCCCCAGCATTTT. As protein: CASSQAVNQPQHF.

The sample holds a few counts of this clonotype. The chain joins TRBV4-1 to TRBJ2-4, with TRBD2 as a possible D gene (6 bases). Germline loops: CDR1 MGHRA, CDR2 YSYEKL. The CDR3 is 15 residues long. V was pared by 6 bases and J by 1 base, with 13 bases between. The CDR3 DNA reads as TGCGCCAGCAGTCAGCGGGCTCTGGCCAAAAACATTCAGTACTTC. Its translation is CASSQRALAKNIQYF.

This clonotype was detected only a few times. This chain connects TRBV7-3 to TRBJ2-1; D may be TRBD1 or TRBD2 (5 bases each). The V end was cut by 1 base, the J end by 6 bases, with 10 bases between. This CDR3 region has 14 residues. Germline-derived CDR1 and CDR2 are SGHTA and FQGTGA. CDR3 coding DNA: TGTGCCAGCAGCTTAATCGGGGCCACCAATGAGCAGTTCTTC. It encodes CASSLIGATNEQFF.

This clonotype appeared a few times. Written as DNA, the CDR3 is TGTGCTAGTGGTTTGGTACATGGTTGGATTGGGGGGTATAACACTGAAGCTTTCTTT. Its translation: CASGLVHGWIGGYNTEAFF. J is TRBJ1-1 and V is TRBV12-5; D is possibly TRBD1 (5 bases). V shed 0 bases and J shed 2 bases, with 22 bases lying between them. Germline V gene sequence: CDR1 LGHNT, CDR2 FRNRAP. The CDR3 consists of 19 residues.

The rearrangement links TRBV19 to TRBJ2-3; no firm D call. Germline CDR1 reads LNHDA; CDR2 reads SQIVND (reference sequence). The CDR3 runs 14 residues. Trimming removed 6 bases from V and 3 bases from J, with 13 bases in between. The CDR3 spells CASSKTGRTDTQYF. CDR3 sequence (DNA): TGTGCCAGTAGCAAAACCGGAAGGACAGATACGCAGTATTTT.

This chain uses TRBV21-1 with TRBJ2-5; the table's D call TRBD1 went unverified against the DNA. TRBV21-1 is noted as a pseudogene. This CDR3 region has 15 residues. The CDR3 DNA sequence: TGTGCCAGCGGCCAGGGGGGACAGAAGAAAGAGACCCAGTACTTC. Its protein product is CASGQGGQKKETQYF.